This record looks at one TCR beta chain sequence and its context. The source of the sample is a study of blood T cells in healthy people across ages. Combining a sample-barcoded 5' primer with a J-beta primer mix, a second PCR ran for roughly 7 to 12 cycles. One entry per CDR3 protein results from TCRdb running MiXCR on the 5' RACE reads. Found here are approximately 830,000 distinct CDR3 sequences, less than 80% of them singletons; the top ten hold 25% to 35%. CDR3 length: 13 residues. Germline CDR1 KGHSH, CDR2 LQKENI. Trimming took 6 bases from V and 8 from J, leaving 15 bases between them. About 9.9 milliliters of peripheral blood were drawn from each donor. The extraction recovered at least 5.5 micrograms of total RNA per sample.

The source is a man under 40 in good health. The source material was blood. The rearrangement joins TRBV18 to TRBJ2-3; D is ambiguous. As DNA, the CDR3 is TGTGCCAGCTCCCCTGAAGGGCAAGGTACGCAGTATTTT. Amino acids: CASSPEGQGTQYF.